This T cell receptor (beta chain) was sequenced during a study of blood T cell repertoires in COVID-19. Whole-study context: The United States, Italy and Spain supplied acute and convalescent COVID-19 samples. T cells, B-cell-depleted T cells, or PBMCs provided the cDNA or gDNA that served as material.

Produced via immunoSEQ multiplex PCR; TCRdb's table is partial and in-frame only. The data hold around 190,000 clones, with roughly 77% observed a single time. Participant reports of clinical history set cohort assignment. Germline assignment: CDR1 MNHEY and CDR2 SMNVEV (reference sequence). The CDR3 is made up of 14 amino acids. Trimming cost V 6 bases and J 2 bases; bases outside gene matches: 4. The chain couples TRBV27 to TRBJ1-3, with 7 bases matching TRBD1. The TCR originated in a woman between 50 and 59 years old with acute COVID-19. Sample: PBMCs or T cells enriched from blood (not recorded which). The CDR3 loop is CASRPGTAGNTIYF. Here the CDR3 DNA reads TGTGCCAGCAGGCCCGGGACAGCTGGAAACACCATATATTTT.